The 28 T cell receptor beta chains below were found in one sample sequenced in a study of shared clonotypes between healthy human individuals. The repertoire was sequenced with immunoSEQ multiplex PCR; TCRdb's copy has only in-frame clones and lacks some. The sample carries more than 2,000,000 clones, approximately 90% recorded once. Source material: naive CD4+ T cells sorted from blood. The subset is: CD45RA+ positively selected. All receptors derive from a man younger than 30 in good health.

This rearrangement joins TRBV5-1 to TRBJ2-1; TRBD2 agrees at 10 bases. V lost 1 base, J lost 3 bases, and 7 bases stayed unmatched. The germline V gene encodes CDR1 SGHRS and CDR2 YFSETQ. CDR3 length: 17 residues. CDR3 protein: CASSLMAGLADYNEQFF. The DNA of the CDR3 is TGCGCCAGCAGCTTGATGGCTGGACTAGCGGACTACAATGAGCAGTTCTTC. Supplemented by reference TRBV5-1 and TRBJ2-1, the full variable domain reads KAGVTQTPRYLIKTRGQQVTLSCSPISGHRSVSWYQQTPGQGLQFLFEYFSETQRNKGNFPGRFSGRQFSNSRSEMNVSTLELGDSALYLCASSLMAGLADYNEQFFGPGTRLTVL.

The J gene is TRBJ2-5, the V gene TRBV10-3; D is possibly TRBD1 (6 bases). V lost 6 bases and J lost 5, with 13 bases in between. The CDR3 runs to 13 residues. Germline values: CDR1 ENHRY, CDR2 SYGVKD. DNA of the CDR3: TGTGCCATCAGACCACAGGGTTCCGAGACCCAGTACTTC. Its translation: CAIRPQGSETQYF.

The gene calls are TRBV2 and TRBJ2-4; no firm D call. CDR1 and CDR2 (germline): SNHLY, FYNNEI. V gave up 5 bases and J gave up 8 bases, with 13 bases separating them. This CDR3 has 13 residues. CDR3 loop: CASSRTVVDIQYF. Here the CDR3 DNA reads TGTGCCAGCAGTAGGACCGTCGTGGACATTCAGTACTTC.

Concerning this clone: The identical CDR3 is also encoded by other nucleotide sequences in the sample. The V call is TRBV6-5, the J call TRBJ2-7, with D possibly TRBD2 on 5 matching bases. CDR3 length: 11 residues. Looked up from germline, CDR1 is MNHEY and CDR2 is SVGAGI. V was trimmed by 7 bases and J by 3 bases, leaving 7 bases between them. CDR3 sequence (DNA): TGTGCCAGCACAGAGGGCTACGAGCAGTACTTC. Amino acid sequence: CASTEGYEQYF.

The J gene is TRBJ2-1, the V gene TRBV7-3; D is unclear. The CDR3 consists of 13 residues. Between the trimmed V and J ends, which lost 3 bases and 4 bases, there was a span of 7 bases. The germline gives CDR1 SGHTA, CDR2 FQGTGA. CDR3 coding DNA: TGTGCCAGCAGCTTGACCCAATACAATGAGCAGTTCTTC. It codes for CASSLTQYNEQFF.

The chain employs TRBV25-1 and TRBJ2-6; D is possibly TRBD1 (6 bases). This CDR3 comprises 17 residues. Germline V CDR1 and CDR2: MGHDK, SYGVNS. Trimming removed 1 base from V and 3 bases from J, with 13 bases in between. The CDR3 loop reads CASSESTGSDGANVLTF. CDR3 nucleotide sequence: TGTGCCAGCAGTGAATCCACAGGGTCGGATGGGGCCAACGTCCTGACTTTC.

The gene calls are TRBV7-2 and TRBJ2-5; D is unclear. The CDR3 is made up of 16 amino acids. The V end lost 2 bases, the J end lost 5 bases, and 18 bases lay between the germline ends. Germline assignment: CDR1 SGHTA and CDR2 FQGNSA. In DNA form, the CDR3 reads TGTGCCAGCAGCTTACCACGCAACCTTGGTCGGGAGACCCAGTACTTC. It codes for CASSLPRNLGRETQYF.

This sequence joins TRBV5-6 and TRBJ2-7; D possibly corresponds to TRBD2 (5 bases). The CDR3 loop spans 14 amino acids. V lost 1 base, J lost 2 bases, and 10 bases lay in between. Germline V gene sequence: CDR1 SGHDT, CDR2 YYEEEE. The CDR3 DNA reads TGTGCCAGCAGCTTGTCTAGCAGACCCTACGAGCAGTACTTC. As protein: CASSLSSRPYEQYF.

The chain employs TRBV7-2 and TRBJ1-5; maybe TRBD1 (5 bases). This CDR3 is built from 14 residues. V shed 5 bases and J shed 7 bases, with 15 bases lying between them. The germline gives CDR1 SGHTA, CDR2 FQGNSA. The CDR3 region is CASSPQRGGQPQHF. In DNA, the CDR3 is TGTGCCAGCAGCCCGCAGAGGGGTGGCCAGCCCCAGCATTTT.

The J gene is TRBJ2-4, the V gene TRBV4-3; 8 nucleotides align to TRBD2. Germline lookup yields CDR1 LGHNA and CDR2 YSLEER. With V trimmed by 0 bases and J by 5 bases, 9 bases remained unmatched. The CDR3 spans 17 residues. The CDR3 nucleotides read TGCGCCAGCAGCCAAGATTTGAGCGGGAGAGGCGAAAACATTCAGTACTTC. This sequence encodes CASSQDLSGRGENIQYF.

The CDR3 sequence is CASSLDGLPIVAFF. In nucleotides, the CDR3 is TGTGCCAGCAGCTTAGATGGGCTCCCCATAGTAGCTTTCTTT. This chain joins TRBV7-2 and TRBJ1-1; D not certain. V lost 1 base to trimming and J lost 10 bases, with 16 bases between them. The CDR3 sequence is 14 residues long. The germline CDR1 and CDR2 sequences are SGHTA and FQGNSA.

The chain carries TRBV19 and TRBJ2-3; possibly TRBD2 for D (7 bases). The CDR3 is made up of 15 amino acids. CDR1 and CDR2 (germline): LNHDA, SQIVND (reference sequence). V lost 4 bases to trimming and J lost 5 bases, with 16 bases between them. CDR3 residues: CASSTPGGLGDTQYF. In DNA, the CDR3 is TGTGCCAGTAGTACCCCCGGGGGGCTGGGAGATACGCAGTATTTT.

The genes are TRBV6-5 and TRBJ2-1; D remains unclear. V was trimmed by 0 bases and J by 9 bases, leaving 18 bases between them. The CDR3 totals 16 residues. Germline V gene data show CDR1 as MNHEY and CDR2 as SVGAGI. DNA for the CDR3: TGTGCCAGCAGTTACTCGAACTATTATCGGTCGGGTGAGCAGTTCTTC. Translating it yields CASSYSNYYRSGEQFF.

Worth noting for this clone: Different DNA sequences within this sample yield the same CDR3. This rearrangement joins TRBV5-1 to TRBJ1-1, with D maybe TRBD1 (5 bases). Trimming left V 3 bases short and J 0 bases short, with 15 bases between. Germline V CDR1 and CDR2: SGHRS, YFSETQ. This CDR3 has 16 amino acids. The CDR3 nucleotides read TGCGCCAGCAGCTCAAGTCCGCAGGGCTTGAACACTGAAGCTTTCTTT. Amino acid sequence: CASSSSPQGLNTEAFF. Complete variable domain (other parts from reference TRBV5-1 and TRBJ1-1): KAGVTQTPRYLIKTRGQQVTLSCSPISGHRSVSWYQQTPGQGLQFLFEYFSETQRNKGNFPGRFSGRQFSNSRSEMNVSTLELGDSALYLCASSSSPQGLNTEAFFGQGTRLTVV.

This clone was detected once. The gene calls are TRBV5-1 and TRBJ2-7, with D perhaps being TRBD1 or TRBD2 (5 bases each). CDR1 is SGHRS and CDR2 is YFSETQ in the germline V gene. The CDR3 contains 14 residues. The ends were cut back, 4 bases at V and 1 base at J, with 12 bases in the middle. The CDR3 here is CASSPGPGSYEQYF. CDR3 nucleotides: TGCGCCAGCAGCCCGGGACCGGGGTCCTACGAGCAGTACTTC.

Turning to this clone: The identical CDR3 is also encoded by other nucleotide sequences in the sample. The V call is TRBV10-3, the J call TRBJ2-3; D remains ambiguous. Germline lookup yields CDR1 ENHRY and CDR2 SYGVKD. There are 16 residues in the CDR3. V lost 0 bases to trimming and J lost 2 bases, with 12 bases between them. CDR3 sequence (DNA): TGTGCCATCAGTGAGTCAGGTCCCGGCGCCACAGATACGCAGTATTTT. This encodes CAISESGPGATDTQYF.

CDR3 loop: CASSMARGAYNEQFF. CDR3 nucleotides: TGTGCCAGTAGTATGGCTCGGGGGGCCTACAATGAGCAGTTCTTC. V and J are TRBV19 and TRBJ2-1; 7 bases align to TRBD2. V shed 3 bases, J shed 2 bases, and the junction held 4 bases outside the gene matches. The CDR3 has 15 amino acids. Germline CDR1 reads LNHDA; CDR2 reads SQIVND (reference sequence).

This clone was detected only a few times. The J gene is TRBJ1-2, the V gene TRBV4-1, with 9 positions matching TRBD1. The CDR3 contains 15 residues. V trimming: 4 bases; J trimming: 3 bases; junction bases outside the gene matches: 6. CDR1 MGHRA and CDR2 YSYEKL come from the germline V gene. This chain's CDR3 is CASSRTGGVDYGYTF. The DNA for the CDR3 is TGCGCCAGCAGCCGCACAGGGGGCGTTGACTATGGCTACACCTTC.

This clone was counted once. This chain joins TRBV7-3 and TRBJ2-1; 8 bases map to TRBD2. V shed 3 bases and J 10 bases; nucleotides not matched to a gene: 5. The CDR3 length is 13 residues. Germline-derived CDR1 and CDR2 are SGHTA and FQGTGA. The CDR3 sequence: CASSLERGWEQFF. The CDR3 coding sequence is TGTGCCAGCAGCTTGGAGCGGGGGTGGGAGCAGTTCTTC.

The chain is built from TRBV21-1 and TRBJ2-7; TRBD2 is taken as the D call from the table, unchecked against the DNA. TRBV21-1 is marked as a pseudogene. This CDR3 region has 13 residues. The CDR3 region has the DNA TGTGCCAGCAGCCGACCCGGGGGATACGAGCAGTACTTC. Its protein is CASSRPGGYEQYF.

A note on this clone: This CDR3 is also generated by other DNA sequences in the sample. V and J are TRBV19 and TRBJ1-1; D gene uncertain. The germline CDR1 and CDR2 sequences are LNHDA and SQIVND (reference sequence). The CDR3 spans 14 residues. With 1 base removed from V and 1 base from J, the gap between germline ends came to 7 bases. Here the CDR3 DNA reads TGTGCCAGTAGTATAGTGGGAAGGAACACTGAAGCTTTCTTT. Protein: CASSIVGRNTEAFF.

The chain has TRBV2 and TRBJ2-3, with 10 bases matching TRBD2. V trimming: 3 bases; J trimming: 4 bases; junction bases outside the gene matches: 4. The CDR3 totals 15 residues. Looked up from germline, CDR1 is SNHLY and CDR2 is FYNNEI. The CDR3 DNA reads as TGTGCCAGCAGTGACGCTAGCGGGAGTGCAGATACGCAGTATTTT. The encoded protein is CASSDASGSADTQYF.

CDR3 sequence reads: CAWSAYLSGTGGSNEQFF. The CDR3 coding sequence is TGTGCCTGGAGTGCCTACCTATCCGGGACAGGGGGAAGCAATGAGCAGTTCTTC. The chain combines TRBV30 with TRBJ2-1; the match to TRBD1 covers 11 bases. J lost 6 bases, V lost 1 base, and 14 bases had no gene match. In germline, CDR1 is GTSNPN, CDR2 SVGIG (reference sequence). The CDR3 totals 18 residues.

This chain links TRBV10-2 with TRBJ2-7, with 8 nucleotides matching TRBD2. The V segment lost 5 bases and the J segment 2 bases; nucleotides outside the gene matches: 5. Germline V gene lookup returns CDR1 WSHSY and CDR2 SAAADI. This CDR3 contains 14 residues. CDR3 sequence: CASSQRGLPYEQYF. The DNA for the CDR3 is TGCGCCAGCAGTCAGCGGGGGTTACCCTACGAGCAGTACTTC.

The chain couples TRBV21-1 to TRBJ1-1. TRBV21-1 is assigned pseudogene status. The CDR3 has 16 amino acids. The CDR3 region has the DNA TGTGCCAGCAGCAAAGGTTCGTTGTCCTTCAACACTGAAGCTTTCTTT. This encodes CASSKGSLSFNTEAFF.

CDR3 coding DNA: TGTGCCTGGGGGACAGGGGGCAGTGTACGTGGCTACACCTTC. Its translation is CAWGTGGSVRGYTF. The rearrangement uses TRBV30 and TRBJ1-2; 12 positions agree with TRBD1. Trimming at V came to 5 bases and at J to 7 bases, leaving 8 bases not matched to a gene. This CDR3 contains 14 residues. In germline, CDR1 is GTSNPN, CDR2 SVGIG (reference sequence).

In DNA form, the CDR3 reads TGTGCCACCAGCAGAGATAGGTTTAGGGGGGGAGGTATAACAGAGACCCAGTACTTC. Protein: CATSRDRFRGGGITETQYF. This chain joins TRBV15 and TRBJ2-5, with TRBD2 as a possible D gene (7 bases). The CDR3 consists of 19 residues. The germline V gene encodes CDR1 LNHNV and CDR2 YYDKDF (reference sequence). Trimming took 0 bases from V and 4 from J, leaving 24 bases between them. Full variable domain (missing parts from reference TRBV15 and TRBJ2-5): DAMVIQNPRYQVTQFGKPVTLSCSQTLNHNVMYWYQQKSSQAPKLLFHYYDKDFNNEADTPDNFQSRRPNTSFCFLDIRSPGLGDTAMYLCATSRDRFRGGGITETQYFGPGTRLLVL.

The chain has TRBV9 and TRBJ2-5, with D perhaps matching TRBD2 (5 bases). The ends were cut back, 4 bases at V and 9 bases at J, with 22 bases in the middle. This CDR3 is built from 15 residues. The germline CDR1 and CDR2 sequences are SGDLS and YYNGEE. In DNA, the CDR3 is TGTGCCAGCAGCCGATTTTCGGATCAACCCGGGGCCCAGTACTTC. Translating it yields CASSRFSDQPGAQYF.